What follows describes a single TCR beta chain. Antigen: not known. Generated by immunoSEQ multiplex PCR, the TCRdb table keeps only in-frame clones and is missing some. The sample shows approximately 110,000 clones, less than 90% of them seen only once. This record belongs to a study of T cell responses to AZD1222 COVID-19 vaccine. General study findings and limits: A reported finding is that nearly half of spike-specific TCRs target unmutated variant regions.

This sequence was found in an adult in good health. Sequenced material: peripheral blood, taken on day 0 of AZD1222 vaccination.

The DNA of the CDR3 is TGTGCCAGCAGTCTCGACGGGAATCAGCCCCAGCATTTT. It codes for CASSLDGNQPQHF. This chain uses TRBV12-3 or TRBV12-4 with TRBJ1-5; D ambiguous. Trimming shortened V by 5 bases and J by 4 bases, and 9 bases separated the two germline ends. The CDR3 is 13 amino acids.